This is a list of T cell receptor beta chains from one sample in a study of spatial heterogeneity in lung cancer. MiXCR was run by TCRdb on the 5' RACE reads, yielding one entry per CDR3 protein. The repertoire holds around 8,800 distinct CDR3 sequences, approximately 5% seen once, with 14% in the top ten. The sample was lung tumor tissue, taken at surgery. The receptors here all came from a female donor with early-stage non-small cell lung cancer. CDR3s include the opening cysteine and the closing phenylalanine or tryptophan. A D gene is named only where the DNA matches it firmly. A clone size is listed for some rows: how often the clone was seen (once, few, many), or a class if it is expanded.

clone_size j_call d_call v_call cdr3_aa cdr3_nt
many TRBJ1-3 - TRBV13 CASSFGDSGNTIYF TGTGCCAGCAGCTTTGGGGACTCTGGAAACACCATATATTTT
few TRBJ2-3 TRBD2 TRBV7-9 CASSSAFSGRYTQYF TGTGCCAGCAGCTCCGCCTTTAGCGGGAGGTATACGCAGTATTTT
medium-sized TRBJ2-3 - TRBV3-1 CASSPSVDTQYF TGTGCCAGCAGCCCCTCAGTAGATACGCAGTATTTT
medium-sized TRBJ1-6 - TRBV7-9 CASSLSYGPDSPLHF TGTGCCAGCAGCTTAAGCTATGGCCCGGATTCACCCCTCCACTTT
many TRBJ2-5 - TRBV20-1 CSASDAKETQYF TGCAGTGCTAGTGACGCGAAAGAGACCCAGTACTTC
medium-sized TRBJ1-2 - TRBV9 CASSQHDRDLYGYTF TGTGCCAGCAGCCAGCATGACCGGGACCTCTATGGCTACACCTTC
few TRBJ1-3 - TRBV27 CASSLTGLVNTIYF TGTGCCAGCAGTTTAACGGGGCTAGTGAACACCATATATTTT
medium-sized TRBJ2-5 TRBD1 TRBV2 CASSDRDREGQETQYF TGTGCCAGCAGCGACCGGGACAGGGAGGGCCAAGAGACCCAGTACTTC
- TRBJ2-7 - TRBV6-5 CASSYADRGEQYF TGTGCCAGCAGTTACGCCGATCGGGGCGAGCAGTACTTC
medium-sized TRBJ1-2 - TRBV29-1 CSVETAVGDGYTF TGCAGCGTTGAAACGGCGGTCGGGGATGGCTACACCTTC
many TRBJ2-1 - TRBV29-1 CSVEPTDRGSYNEQFF TGCAGCGTTGAACCTACGGATAGGGGGAGCTACAATGAGCAGTTCTTC
many TRBJ2-3 - TRBV7-8 CASSLSSSVASADTQYF TGTGCCAGCAGCCTCTCCTCGTCGGTGGCCTCCGCAGATACGCAGTATTTT
- TRBJ2-3 TRBD2 TRBV20-1 CSDKGLAGYTDTKYF TGCAGTGATAAGGGACTAGCGGGATATACAGATACGAAGTATTTT
many TRBJ1-4 - TRBV20-1 CSAPLEGDNEKLFF TGCAGTGCCCCACTCGAGGGGGACAATGAAAAACTGTTTTTT
many TRBJ2-1 TRBD2 TRBV9 CASSSRAGAAEQFF TGTGCCAGCAGCTCCCGAGCGGGAGCAGCTGAGCAGTTCTTC
many TRBJ2-2 - TRBV7-7 CASSLGADLHGELFF TGTGCTAGCAGCTTAGGAGCGGATCTCCACGGGGAGCTGTTTTTT
many TRBJ2-2 - TRBV19 CASSIRLYTGELFF TGTGCCAGTAGTATCCGACTGTACACCGGGGAGCTGTTTTTT
many TRBJ2-7 - TRBV7-9 CASSPENTYEQYF TGTGCCAGCAGCCCAGAGAATACCTACGAGCAGTACTTC
many TRBJ1-1 - TRBV27 CASSLGSRPKAFF TGTGCCAGCAGTTTGGGGAGCCGACCCAAAGCTTTCTTT
- TRBJ2-6 - TRBV5-6 CASSVGPKANVLTF TGTGCCAGCAGTGTGGGCCCTAAGGCCAACGTCCTGACTTTC